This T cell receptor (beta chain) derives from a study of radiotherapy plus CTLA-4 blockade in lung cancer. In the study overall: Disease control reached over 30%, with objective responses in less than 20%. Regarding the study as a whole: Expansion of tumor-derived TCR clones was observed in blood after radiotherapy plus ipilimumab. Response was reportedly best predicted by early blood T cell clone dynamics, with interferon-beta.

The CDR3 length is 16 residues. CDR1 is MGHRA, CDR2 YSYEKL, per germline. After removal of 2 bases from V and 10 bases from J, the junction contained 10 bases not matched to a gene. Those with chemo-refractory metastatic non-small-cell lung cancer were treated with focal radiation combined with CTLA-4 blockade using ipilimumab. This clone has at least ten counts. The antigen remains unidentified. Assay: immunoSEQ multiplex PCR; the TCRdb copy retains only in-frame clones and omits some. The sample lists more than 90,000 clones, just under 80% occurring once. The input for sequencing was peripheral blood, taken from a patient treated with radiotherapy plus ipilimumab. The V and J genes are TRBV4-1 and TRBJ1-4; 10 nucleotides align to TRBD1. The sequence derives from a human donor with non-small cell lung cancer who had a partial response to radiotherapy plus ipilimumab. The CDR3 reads CASSQFGGTGDGKLFF. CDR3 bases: TGCGCCAGCAGCCAATTTGGCGGGACAGGGGACGGAAAACTGTTTTTT.